The clone carrying this TCR beta chain showed up many times. The antigen is undetermined. RNA was extracted from bulk tissue without any cell sorting. This sample is drawn from a study of tumor and adjacent non-tumor tissue in lung cancer. Study observations and caveats: Tumor repertoires had a smaller top 100 clone share than normal lung.

TCRbeta libraries were built with three rounds of nested PCR, modified from ARM-PCR. A single record per CDR3 protein comes from TCRdb applying MiXCR to the multiplex PCR reads. Among approximately 110,000 distinct CDR3 sequences listed, about 75% were seen once. Trimming removed 6 bases at V and 2 bases at J, with 18 bases between. Germline-derived CDR1 and CDR2 are WNHNN and SYGVQD (reference sequence). This CDR3 comprises 16 residues. The sequence came from a woman aged 60-75 years with non-small cell lung cancer. V and J are TRBV10-1 and TRBJ2-3; D is ambiguous. Sequencing was carried out using lung tumor tissue. The CDR3 protein is CASSPSKTVITDTQYF. CDR3 DNA: TGCGCCAGCAGCCCCTCGAAAACTGTCATCACAGATACGCAGTATTTT.